The present T cell receptor (beta chain) was sequenced within a study of shared clonotypes between healthy human individuals. Whole-study results and caveats: What rarefaction showed was incomplete sorted-subset sequencing despite large depth.

Each replicate PCR on the sorted subsets used 200 to 250 ng DNA (roughly 27,000 T cell genomes). Assay used: immunoSEQ multiplex PCR; TCRdb lists only in-frame clones, some missing. The sample carries over 1.5 million clones, 95% to 99% recorded once. Germline V gives CDR1 SGDLS, CDR2 YYNGEE. This CDR3 comprises 14 residues. V was shortened by 5 bases and J by 5 bases, with 17 bases between the two germline ends. With regard to this clone: Its target is not known.

The receptor was derived from a man aged 25-45 years in good health. Sequencing was carried out using naive CD4+ T cells sorted from blood. As to subset: CD45RA+ positively selected. This rearrangement joins TRBV9 to TRBJ2-7, with D perhaps TRBD2 (6 bases). CDR3 sequence reads: CASSSMGDWNEQYF. CDR3 in DNA: TGTGCCAGCAGTTCCATGGGGGACTGGAACGAGCAGTACTTC. The full variable domain, rest sourced from reference TRBV9 and TRBJ2-7, is DSGVTQTPKHLITATGQRVTLRCSPRSGDLSVYWYQQSLDQGLQFLIQYYNGEERAKGNILERFSAQQFPDLHSELNLSSLELGDSALYFCASSSMGDWNEQYFGPGTRLTVT.